This TCR beta chain was observed in a study of tissue T cells after allogeneic stem cell transplantation. Study-level background: Samples with visible lymphocytes on H&E were prioritized for sequencing. The study, taken as a whole, reports: Blood and spleen captured only part of the tissue TCR repertoire.

The V and J ends lost 4 bases and 7 bases respectively, with 10 bases between them. The CDR3 runs 11 residues. The germline gives CDR1 GTSNPN, CDR2 SVGIG (reference sequence). The protocol was immunoSEQ multiplex PCR, while the TCRdb copy is restricted to in-frame clones and leaves out a portion. The table lists roughly 25,000 clones, less than 75% of them singletons. Details on this clone: Its antigen remains unknown.

The rearrangement joins TRBV30 to TRBJ1-2; D gene ambiguous. This sample comprised tissue from the ileum, obtained at autopsy. This receptor was identified in a female donor older than 55 with lung cancer. The CDR3 DNA sequence: TGTGCCTGGACCGGGTGGAGTGGCTACACCTTC. Translation: CAWTGWSGYTF.